This T cell receptor (beta chain) was retrieved from a study of blood T cell repertoires in COVID-19. Overall study context: Some COVID-19 samples were acute and others convalescent; all came from the United States, Italy and Spain. T cells, B-cell-depleted T cells, or PBMCs provided the cDNA or gDNA that served as material.

This clone appeared a few times. Per the study methods: Reference gene primer amplification yielded estimated nucleated cell counts. Method: immunoSEQ multiplex PCR; TCRdb's copy keeps in-frame clones and lacks some. V and J calls and clone size come straight from that table; D and trimming were deduced from the DNA. The profile shows just under 350,000 clones, 80% to 90% of them singletons. In Seattle, patients joined the study during active infection and were tracked longitudinally. Sequencing was carried out using peripheral blood. The sequence was collected from a woman aged 45 to 65 with COVID-19, enrolled during active disease.

The CDR3: CASSPLRGVGQPQHF. For the CDR3, the DNA is TGTGCCAGCAGCCCTCTTCGGGGAGTGGGGCAGCCCCAGCATTTT. The V and J genes are TRBV28 and TRBJ1-5; D gene uncertain. The CDR3 totals 15 residues. The germline V and J ends were trimmed by 6 bases and 7 bases, with 19 bases remaining between them. The germline V gene encodes CDR1 MDHEN and CDR2 SYDVKM.